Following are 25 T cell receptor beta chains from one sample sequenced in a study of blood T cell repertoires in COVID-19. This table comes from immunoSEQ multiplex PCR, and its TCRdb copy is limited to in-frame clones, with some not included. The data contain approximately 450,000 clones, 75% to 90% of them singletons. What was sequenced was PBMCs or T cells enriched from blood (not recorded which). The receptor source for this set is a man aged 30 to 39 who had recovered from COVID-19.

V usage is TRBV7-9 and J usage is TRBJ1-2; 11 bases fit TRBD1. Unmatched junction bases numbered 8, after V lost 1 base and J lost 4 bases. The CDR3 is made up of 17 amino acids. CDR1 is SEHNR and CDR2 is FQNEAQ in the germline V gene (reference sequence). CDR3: CASSLEAGQGGSYGYTF. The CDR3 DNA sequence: TGTGCCAGCAGCTTAGAGGCGGGACAGGGGGGAAGCTATGGCTACACCTTC. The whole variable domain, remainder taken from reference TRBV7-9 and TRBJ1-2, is DTGVSQNPRHKITKRGQNVTFRCDPISEHNRLYWYRQTLGQGPEFLTYFQNEAQLEKSRLLSDRFSAERPKGSFSTLEIQRTEQGDSAMYLCASSLEAGQGGSYGYTFGSGTRLTVV.

In DNA, the CDR3 is TGTGCCAGCGGGCTAGGGACACCTGAAGTGAACACTGAAGCTTTCTTT. Its translation is CASGLGTPEVNTEAFF. The chain carries TRBV27 and TRBJ1-1; tentatively, D is TRBD1 (6 bases). The CDR3 loop spans 16 amino acids. Trimming shortened V by 8 bases and J by 0 bases, and 19 bases separated the two germline ends. Germline V gene data show CDR1 as MNHEY and CDR2 as SMNVEV (reference sequence).

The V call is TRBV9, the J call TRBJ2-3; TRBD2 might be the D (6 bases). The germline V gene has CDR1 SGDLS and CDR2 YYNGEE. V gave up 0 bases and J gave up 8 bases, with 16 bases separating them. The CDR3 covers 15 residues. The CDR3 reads CASSVADAGLSTQYF. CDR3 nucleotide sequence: TGTGCCAGCAGCGTAGCAGACGCGGGGCTAAGTACGCAGTATTTT.

CDR3: CASSPSSGPNGYTF. CDR3 nucleotides: TGTGCCAGCAGCCCCTCCTCAGGGCCTAATGGCTACACCTTC. The genes are TRBV7-9 and TRBJ1-2, with TRBD1 as a possible D gene (5 bases). The CDR3 runs to 14 residues. The germline V and J ends were trimmed by 5 bases and 6 bases, with 16 bases remaining between them. Germline V gives CDR1 SEHNR, CDR2 FQNEAQ (reference sequence).

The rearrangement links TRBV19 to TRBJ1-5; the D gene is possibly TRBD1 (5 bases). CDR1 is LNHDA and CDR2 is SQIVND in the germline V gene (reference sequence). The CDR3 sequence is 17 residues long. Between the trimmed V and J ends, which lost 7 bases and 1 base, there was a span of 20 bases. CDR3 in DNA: TGTGCCAGTACAGCGGGTGACAGCCTTTTGAGCAATCAGCCCCAGCATTTT. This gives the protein CASTAGDSLLSNQPQHF.

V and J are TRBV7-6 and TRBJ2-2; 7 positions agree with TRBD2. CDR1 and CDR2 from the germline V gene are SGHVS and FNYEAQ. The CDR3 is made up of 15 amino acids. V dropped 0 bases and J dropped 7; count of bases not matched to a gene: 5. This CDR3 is CASSLARAGYGELFF. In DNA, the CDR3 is TGTGCCAGCAGCTTAGCCCGAGCGGGATACGGGGAGCTGTTTTTT.

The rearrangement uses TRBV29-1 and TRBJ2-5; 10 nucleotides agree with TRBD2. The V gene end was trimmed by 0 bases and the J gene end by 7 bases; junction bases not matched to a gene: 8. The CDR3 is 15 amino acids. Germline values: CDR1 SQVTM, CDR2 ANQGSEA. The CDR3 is CSVEDPSGGGWTQYF. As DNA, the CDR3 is TGCAGCGTTGAAGATCCTAGCGGGGGTGGGTGGACCCAGTACTTC. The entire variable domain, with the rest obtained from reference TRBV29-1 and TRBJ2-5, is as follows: SAVISQKPSRDICQRGTSLTIQCQVDSQVTMMFWYRQQPGQSLTLIATANQGSEATYESGFVIDKFPISRPNLTFSTLTVSNMSPEDSSIYLCSVEDPSGGGWTQYFGPGTRLLVL.

The CDR3 DNA sequence: TGTGCCAGTAGCCGGGACAGTCCAGGGCCCCAGCATTTT. Translating gives CASSRDSPGPQHF. The gene calls are TRBV19 and TRBJ1-5, with TRBD1 matching 7 bases. Germline V gene sequence: CDR1 LNHDA, CDR2 SQIVND (reference sequence). V was clipped by 6 bases and J by 9 bases; unmatched bases: 8. The CDR3 is made up of 13 amino acids. The full variable domain, rest sourced from reference TRBV19 and TRBJ1-5, is DGGITQSPKYLFRKEGQNVTLSCEQNLNHDAMYWYRQDPGQGLRLIYYSQIVNDFQKGDIAEGYSVSREKKESFPLTVTSAQKNPTAFYLCASSRDSPGPQHFGDGTRLSIL.

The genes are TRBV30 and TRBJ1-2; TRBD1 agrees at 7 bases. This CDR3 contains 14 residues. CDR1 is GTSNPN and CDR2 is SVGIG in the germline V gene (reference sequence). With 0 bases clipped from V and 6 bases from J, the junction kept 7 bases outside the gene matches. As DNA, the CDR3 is TGTGCCTGGAGTGTAATGCAGGGGGTAGATGGCTACACCTTC. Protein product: CAWSVMQGVDGYTF.

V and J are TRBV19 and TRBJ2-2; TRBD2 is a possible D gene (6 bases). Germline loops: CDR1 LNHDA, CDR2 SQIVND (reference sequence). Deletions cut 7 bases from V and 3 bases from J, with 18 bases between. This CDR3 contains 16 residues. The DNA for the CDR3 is TGTGCCAGTACCTCGGAGGGAAGGGTCTACACCGGGGAGCTGTTTTTT. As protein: CASTSEGRVYTGELFF.

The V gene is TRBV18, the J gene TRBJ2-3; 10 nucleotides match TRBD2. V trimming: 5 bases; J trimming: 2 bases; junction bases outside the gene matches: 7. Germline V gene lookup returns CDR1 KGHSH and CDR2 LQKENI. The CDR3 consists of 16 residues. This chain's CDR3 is CASSFRTSGVTDTQYF. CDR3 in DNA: TGTGCCAGCTCATTTCGGACTAGCGGTGTCACAGATACGCAGTATTTT.

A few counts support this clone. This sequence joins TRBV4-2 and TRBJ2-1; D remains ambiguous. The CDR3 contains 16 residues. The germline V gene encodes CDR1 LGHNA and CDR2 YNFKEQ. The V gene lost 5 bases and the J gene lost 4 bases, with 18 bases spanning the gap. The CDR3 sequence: CASSAAWSSVYNEQFF. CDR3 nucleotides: TGTGCCAGCAGCGCTGCGTGGTCATCTGTTTACAATGAGCAGTTCTTC.

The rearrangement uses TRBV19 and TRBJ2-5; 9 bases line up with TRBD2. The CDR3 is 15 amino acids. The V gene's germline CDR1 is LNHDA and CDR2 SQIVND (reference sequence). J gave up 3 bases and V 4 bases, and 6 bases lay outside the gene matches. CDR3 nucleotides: TGTGCCAGTAGTAGGTTAGCGGGAGAAGAAGAGACCCAGTACTTC. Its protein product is CASSRLAGEEETQYF.

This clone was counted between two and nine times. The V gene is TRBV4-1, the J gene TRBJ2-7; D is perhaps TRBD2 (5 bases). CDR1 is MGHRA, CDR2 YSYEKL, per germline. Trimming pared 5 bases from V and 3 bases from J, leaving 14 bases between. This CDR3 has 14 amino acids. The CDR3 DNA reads TGCGCCAGCAGCTTCGGGATTGCCGGCTACGAGCAGTACTTC. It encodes CASSFGIAGYEQYF.

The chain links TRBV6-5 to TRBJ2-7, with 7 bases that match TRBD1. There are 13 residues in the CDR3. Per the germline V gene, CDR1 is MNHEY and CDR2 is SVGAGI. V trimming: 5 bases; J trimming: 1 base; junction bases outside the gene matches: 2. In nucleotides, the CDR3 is TGTGCCAGCAGTAGGGGACAGTCCTACGAGCAGTACTTC. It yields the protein CASSRGQSYEQYF.

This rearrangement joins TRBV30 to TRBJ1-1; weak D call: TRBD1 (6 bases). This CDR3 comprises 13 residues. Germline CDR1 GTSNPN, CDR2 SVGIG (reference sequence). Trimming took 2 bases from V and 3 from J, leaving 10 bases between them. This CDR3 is CAWSRGGDTEAFF. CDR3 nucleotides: TGTGCCTGGAGTAGGGGGGGGGACACTGAAGCTTTCTTT.

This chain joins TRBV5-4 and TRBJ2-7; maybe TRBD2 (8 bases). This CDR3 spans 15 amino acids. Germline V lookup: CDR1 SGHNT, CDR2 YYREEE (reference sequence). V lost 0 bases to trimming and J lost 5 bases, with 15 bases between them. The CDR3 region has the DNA TGTGCCAGCAGCTTGGTAGGGGGCGGGAGGAACGAGCAGTACTTC. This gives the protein CASSLVGGGRNEQYF.

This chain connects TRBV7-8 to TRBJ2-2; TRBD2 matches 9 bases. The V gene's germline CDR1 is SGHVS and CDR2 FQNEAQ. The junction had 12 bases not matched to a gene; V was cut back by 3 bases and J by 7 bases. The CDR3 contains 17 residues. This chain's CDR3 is CASSLSGLAGFGGELFF. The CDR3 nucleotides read TGTGCCAGCAGCTTGAGCGGGCTAGCGGGATTTGGCGGGGAGCTGTTTTTT.

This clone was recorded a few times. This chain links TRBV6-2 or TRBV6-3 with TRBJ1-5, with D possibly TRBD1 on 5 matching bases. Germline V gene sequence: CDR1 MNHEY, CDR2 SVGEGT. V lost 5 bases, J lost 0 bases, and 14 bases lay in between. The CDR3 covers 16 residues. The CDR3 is CASSTRDFFSNQPQHF. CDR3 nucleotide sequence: TGTGCCAGCAGTACGCGGGACTTTTTTAGCAATCAGCCCCAGCATTTT.

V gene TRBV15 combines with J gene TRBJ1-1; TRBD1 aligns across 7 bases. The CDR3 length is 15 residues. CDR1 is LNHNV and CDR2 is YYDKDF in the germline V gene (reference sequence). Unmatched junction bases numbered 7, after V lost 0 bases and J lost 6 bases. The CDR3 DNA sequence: TGTGCCACCAGCAGAGATGCAGGGGGTCTGTCTGAAGCTTTCTTT. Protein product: CATSRDAGGLSEAFF.

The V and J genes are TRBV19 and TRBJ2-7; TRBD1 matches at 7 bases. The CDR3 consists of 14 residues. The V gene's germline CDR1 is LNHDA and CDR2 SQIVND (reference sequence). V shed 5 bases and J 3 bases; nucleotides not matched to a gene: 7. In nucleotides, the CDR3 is TGTGCCAGTAGTCCCGGGACAGCGAGCTACGAGCAGTACTTC. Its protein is CASSPGTASYEQYF.

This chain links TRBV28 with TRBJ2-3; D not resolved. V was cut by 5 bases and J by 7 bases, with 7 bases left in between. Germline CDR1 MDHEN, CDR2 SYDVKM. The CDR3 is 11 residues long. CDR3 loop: CASSATYTQYF. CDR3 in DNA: TGTGCCAGCAGTGCTACTTATACGCAGTATTTT.

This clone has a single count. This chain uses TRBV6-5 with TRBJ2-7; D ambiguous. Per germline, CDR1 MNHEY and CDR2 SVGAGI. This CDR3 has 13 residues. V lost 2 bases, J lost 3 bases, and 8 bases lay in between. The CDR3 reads CASSYKLNYEQYF. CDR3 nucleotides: TGTGCCAGCAGTTACAAACTCAACTACGAGCAGTACTTC.

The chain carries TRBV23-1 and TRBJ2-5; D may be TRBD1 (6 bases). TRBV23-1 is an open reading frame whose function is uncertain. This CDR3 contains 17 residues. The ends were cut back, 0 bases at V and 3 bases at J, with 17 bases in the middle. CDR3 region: CASSQSVRTELKETQYF. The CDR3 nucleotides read TGCGCCAGCAGTCAATCGGTTAGGACAGAGCTAAAAGAGACCCAGTACTTC.

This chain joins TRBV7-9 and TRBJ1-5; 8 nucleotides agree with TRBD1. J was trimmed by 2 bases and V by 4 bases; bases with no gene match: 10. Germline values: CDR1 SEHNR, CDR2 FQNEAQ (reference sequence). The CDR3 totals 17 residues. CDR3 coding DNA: TGTGCCAGCAGCTACTGGACAGGGACGGGGCGCAATCAGCCCCAGCATTTT. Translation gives CASSYWTGTGRNQPQHF.